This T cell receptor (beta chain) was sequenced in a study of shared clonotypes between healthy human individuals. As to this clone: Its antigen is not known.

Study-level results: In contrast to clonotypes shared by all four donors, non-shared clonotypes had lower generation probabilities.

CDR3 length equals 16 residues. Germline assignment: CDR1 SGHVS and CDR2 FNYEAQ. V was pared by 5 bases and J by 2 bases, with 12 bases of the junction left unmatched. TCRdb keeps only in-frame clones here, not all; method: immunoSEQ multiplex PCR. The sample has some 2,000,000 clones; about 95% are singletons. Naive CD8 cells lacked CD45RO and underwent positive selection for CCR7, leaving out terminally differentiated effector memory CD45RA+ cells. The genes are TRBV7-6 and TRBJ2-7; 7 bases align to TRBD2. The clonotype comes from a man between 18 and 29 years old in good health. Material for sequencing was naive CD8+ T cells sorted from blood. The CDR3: CASSQNSGAGAYEQYF. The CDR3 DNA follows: TGTGCCAGCAGCCAGAATTCAGGCGCGGGGGCCTACGAGCAGTACTTC.